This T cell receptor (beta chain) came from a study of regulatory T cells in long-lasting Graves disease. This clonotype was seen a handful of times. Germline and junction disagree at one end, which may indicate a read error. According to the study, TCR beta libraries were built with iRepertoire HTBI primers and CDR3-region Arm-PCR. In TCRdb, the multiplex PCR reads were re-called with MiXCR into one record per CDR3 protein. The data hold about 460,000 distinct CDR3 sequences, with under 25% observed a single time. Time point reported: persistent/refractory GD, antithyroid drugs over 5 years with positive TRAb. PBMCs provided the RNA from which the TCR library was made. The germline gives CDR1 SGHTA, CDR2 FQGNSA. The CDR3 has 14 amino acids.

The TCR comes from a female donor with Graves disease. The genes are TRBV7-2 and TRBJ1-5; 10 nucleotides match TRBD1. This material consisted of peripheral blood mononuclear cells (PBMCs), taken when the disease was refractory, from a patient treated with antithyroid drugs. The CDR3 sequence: CVSSSGTGAAAQHF. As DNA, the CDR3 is TGTGTCAGCAGCTCCGGGACAGGGGCTGCGGCCCAGCATTTT.